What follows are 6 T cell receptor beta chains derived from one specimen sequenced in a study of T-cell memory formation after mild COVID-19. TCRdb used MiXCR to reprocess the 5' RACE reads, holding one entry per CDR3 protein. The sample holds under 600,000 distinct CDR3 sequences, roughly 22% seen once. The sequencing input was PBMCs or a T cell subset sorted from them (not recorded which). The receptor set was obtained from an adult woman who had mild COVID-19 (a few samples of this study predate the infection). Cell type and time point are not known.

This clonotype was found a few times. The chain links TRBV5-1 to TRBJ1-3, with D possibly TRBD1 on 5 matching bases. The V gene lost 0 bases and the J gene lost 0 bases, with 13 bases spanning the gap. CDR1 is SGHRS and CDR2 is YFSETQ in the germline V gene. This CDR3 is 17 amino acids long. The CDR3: CASSLGSGMSSGNTIYF. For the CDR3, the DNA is TGCGCCAGCAGCTTGGGTTCAGGGATGAGCTCTGGAAACACCATATATTTT.

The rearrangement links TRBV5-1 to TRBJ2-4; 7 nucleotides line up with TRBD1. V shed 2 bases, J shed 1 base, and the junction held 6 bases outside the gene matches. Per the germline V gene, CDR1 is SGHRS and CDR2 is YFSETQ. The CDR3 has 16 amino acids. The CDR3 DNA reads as TGCGCCAGCAGCTTCCGAGACAGGGAGGCCAAAAACATTCAGTACTTC. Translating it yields CASSFRDREAKNIQYF.

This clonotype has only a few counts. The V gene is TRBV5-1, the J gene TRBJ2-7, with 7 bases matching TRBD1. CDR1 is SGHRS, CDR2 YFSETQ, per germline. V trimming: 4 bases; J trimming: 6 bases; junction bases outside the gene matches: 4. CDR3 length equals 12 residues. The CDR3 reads CASSSNRGEQYF. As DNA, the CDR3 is TGCGCCAGCAGCAGTAACAGGGGCGAGCAGTACTTC.

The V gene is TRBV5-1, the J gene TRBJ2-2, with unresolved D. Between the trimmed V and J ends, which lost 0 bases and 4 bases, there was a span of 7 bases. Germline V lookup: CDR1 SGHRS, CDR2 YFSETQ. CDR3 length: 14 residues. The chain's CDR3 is CASSLVAATGELFF. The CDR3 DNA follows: TGCGCCAGCAGCTTGGTTGCAGCCACCGGGGAGCTGTTTTTT.

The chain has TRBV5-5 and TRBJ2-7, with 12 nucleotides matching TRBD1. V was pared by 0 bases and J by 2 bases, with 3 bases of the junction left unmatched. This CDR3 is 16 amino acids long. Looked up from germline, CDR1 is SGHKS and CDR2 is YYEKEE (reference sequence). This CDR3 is CASSLEGTGGPYEQYF. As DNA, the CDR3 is TGTGCCAGCAGCTTGGAAGGGACAGGGGGCCCCTACGAGCAGTACTTC. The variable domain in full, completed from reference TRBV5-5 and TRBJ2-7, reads DAGVTQSPTHLIKTRGQQVTLRCSPISGHKSVSWYQQVLGQGPQFIFQYYEKEERGRGNFPDRFSARQFPNYSSELNVNALLLGDSALYLCASSLEGTGGPYEQYFGPGTRLTVT.

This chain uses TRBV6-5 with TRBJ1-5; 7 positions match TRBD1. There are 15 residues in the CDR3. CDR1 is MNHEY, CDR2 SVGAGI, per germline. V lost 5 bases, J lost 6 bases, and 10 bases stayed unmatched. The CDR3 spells CASSPSGTDSQPQHF. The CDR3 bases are TGTGCCAGCAGTCCATCCGGGACAGATAGTCAGCCCCAGCATTTT.